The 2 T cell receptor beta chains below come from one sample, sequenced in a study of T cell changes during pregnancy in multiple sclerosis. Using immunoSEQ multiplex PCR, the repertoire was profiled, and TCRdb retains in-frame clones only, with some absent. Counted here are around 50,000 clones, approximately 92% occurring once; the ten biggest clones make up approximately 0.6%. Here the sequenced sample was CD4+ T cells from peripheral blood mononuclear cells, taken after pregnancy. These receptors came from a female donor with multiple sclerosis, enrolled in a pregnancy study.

The CDR3 sequence is CASAGPPRNEQFF. CDR3 DNA sequence: TGTGCCAGCGCTGGCCCCCCCAGGAATGAGCAGTTCTTC. The chain combines TRBV5-6 with TRBJ2-1, with unresolved D. Trimming cost V 7 bases and J 7 bases, with 15 bases left between them. The CDR3 contains 13 residues. Germline loops: CDR1 SGHDT, CDR2 YYEEEE.

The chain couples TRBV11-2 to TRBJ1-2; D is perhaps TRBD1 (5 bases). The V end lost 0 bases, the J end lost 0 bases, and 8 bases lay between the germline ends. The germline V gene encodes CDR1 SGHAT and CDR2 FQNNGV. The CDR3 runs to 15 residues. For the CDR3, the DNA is TGTGCCAGCAGCTTAGAGTCAGGGCCTAACTATGGCTACACCTTC. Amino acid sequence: CASSLESGPNYGYTF.